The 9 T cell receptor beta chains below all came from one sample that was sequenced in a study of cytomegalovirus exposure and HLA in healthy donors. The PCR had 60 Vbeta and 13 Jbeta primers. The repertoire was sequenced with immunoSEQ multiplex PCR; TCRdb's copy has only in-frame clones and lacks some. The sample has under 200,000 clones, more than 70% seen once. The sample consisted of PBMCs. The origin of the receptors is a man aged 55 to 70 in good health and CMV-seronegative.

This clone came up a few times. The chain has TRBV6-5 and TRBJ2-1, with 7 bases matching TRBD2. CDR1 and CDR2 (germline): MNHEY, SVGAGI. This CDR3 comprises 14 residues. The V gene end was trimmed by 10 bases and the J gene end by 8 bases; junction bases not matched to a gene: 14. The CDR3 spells CATQPPGLPYEQFF. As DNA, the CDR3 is TGTGCCACCCAACCCCCGGGACTACCCTATGAGCAGTTCTTC.

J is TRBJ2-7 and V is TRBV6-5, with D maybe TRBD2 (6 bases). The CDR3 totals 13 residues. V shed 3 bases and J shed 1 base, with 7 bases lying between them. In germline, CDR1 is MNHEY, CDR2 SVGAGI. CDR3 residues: CASSYGGSYEQYF. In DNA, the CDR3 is TGTGCCAGCAGTTATGGGGGGTCCTACGAGCAGTACTTC.

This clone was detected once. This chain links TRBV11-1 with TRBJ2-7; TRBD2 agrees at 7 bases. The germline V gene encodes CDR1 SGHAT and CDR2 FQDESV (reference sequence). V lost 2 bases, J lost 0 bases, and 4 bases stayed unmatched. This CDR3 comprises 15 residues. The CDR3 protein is CASSLFPGGSYEQYF. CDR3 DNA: TGTGCCAGCAGCTTATTTCCGGGGGGCTCCTACGAGCAGTACTTC.

DNA for the CDR3: TGCGCCAGCAGCTTGGGCCACACGAACACTGAAGCTTTCTTT. It is translated as CASSLGHTNTEAFF. The chain uses TRBV5-1 and TRBJ1-1; D remains unclear. Looked up from germline, CDR1 is SGHRS and CDR2 is YFSETQ. This CDR3 is built from 14 residues. Trimming shortened V by 0 bases and J by 1 base, and 7 bases separated the two germline ends.

CDR3 sequence: CASSIIPSSYNEQFF. The CDR3 DNA follows: TGTGCCAGTAGTATAATCCCGAGCTCCTACAATGAGCAGTTCTTC. The V gene is TRBV19, the J gene TRBJ2-1; D gene unclear. The CDR3 spans 15 residues. CDR1 and CDR2 (germline): LNHDA, SQIVND (reference sequence). V was shortened by 2 bases and J by 0 bases, with 8 bases between the two germline ends.

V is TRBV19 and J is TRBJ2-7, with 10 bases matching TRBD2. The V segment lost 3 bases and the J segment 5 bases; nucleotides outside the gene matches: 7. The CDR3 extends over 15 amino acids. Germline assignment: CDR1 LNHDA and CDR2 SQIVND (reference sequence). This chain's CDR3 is CASSIGASGSDEQYF. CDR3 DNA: TGTGCCAGTAGTATTGGGGCTAGCGGGAGTGACGAGCAGTACTTC.

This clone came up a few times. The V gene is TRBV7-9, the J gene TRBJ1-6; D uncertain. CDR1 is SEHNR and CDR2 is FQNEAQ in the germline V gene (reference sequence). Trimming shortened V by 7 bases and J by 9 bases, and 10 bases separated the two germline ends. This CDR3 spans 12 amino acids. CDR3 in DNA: TGTGCCAGCACAATTGCGAGTTCACCCCTCCACTTT. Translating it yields CASTIASSPLHF.

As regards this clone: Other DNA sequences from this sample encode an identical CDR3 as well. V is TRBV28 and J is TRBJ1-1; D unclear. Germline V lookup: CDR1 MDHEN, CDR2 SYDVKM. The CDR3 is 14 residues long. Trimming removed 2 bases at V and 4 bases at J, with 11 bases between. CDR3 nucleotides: TGTGCCAGCAGTTTAAGCGGTGACATCACTGAAGCTTTCTTT. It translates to CASSLSGDITEAFF.

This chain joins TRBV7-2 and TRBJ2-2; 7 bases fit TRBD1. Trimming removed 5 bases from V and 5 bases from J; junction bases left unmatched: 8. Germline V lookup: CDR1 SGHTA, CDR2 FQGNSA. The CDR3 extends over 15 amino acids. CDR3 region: CASSVLGTETGELFF. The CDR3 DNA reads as TGTGCCAGCAGCGTGCTGGGGACAGAGACCGGGGAGCTGTTTTTT.